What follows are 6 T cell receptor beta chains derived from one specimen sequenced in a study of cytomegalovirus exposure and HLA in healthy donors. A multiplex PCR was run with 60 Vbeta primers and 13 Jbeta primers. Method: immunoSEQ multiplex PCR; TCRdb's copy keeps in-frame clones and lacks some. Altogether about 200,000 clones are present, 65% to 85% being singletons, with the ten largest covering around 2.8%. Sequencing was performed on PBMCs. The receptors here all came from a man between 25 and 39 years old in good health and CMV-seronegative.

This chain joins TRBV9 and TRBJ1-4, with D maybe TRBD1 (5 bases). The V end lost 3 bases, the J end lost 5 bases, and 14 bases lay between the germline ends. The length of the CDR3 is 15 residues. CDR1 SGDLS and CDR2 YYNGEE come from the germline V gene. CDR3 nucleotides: TGTGCCAGCAGCGCCGGGGGGGACTACAATGAAAAACTGTTTTTT. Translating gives CASSAGGDYNEKLFF.

DNA for the CDR3: TGTGCCAGTAGTCCCTCCCGGGAGACCCAGTACTTC. It codes for CASSPSRETQYF. This rearrangement joins TRBV19 to TRBJ2-5; D is unresolved. This CDR3 has 12 residues. V shed 5 bases and J shed 5 bases, with 9 bases lying between them. Germline V gene lookup returns CDR1 LNHDA and CDR2 SQIVND (reference sequence).

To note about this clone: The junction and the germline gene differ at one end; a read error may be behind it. Here the CDR3 reads CALRTGMNTEAFF. Written as DNA, the CDR3 is TGTGCCCTCAGGACAGGCATGAACACTGAAGCTTTCTTT. The rearrangement uses TRBV10-3 and TRBJ1-1, with 7 bases matching TRBD1. The CDR3 has 13 amino acids. The germline CDR1 and CDR2 sequences are ENHRY and SYGVKD.

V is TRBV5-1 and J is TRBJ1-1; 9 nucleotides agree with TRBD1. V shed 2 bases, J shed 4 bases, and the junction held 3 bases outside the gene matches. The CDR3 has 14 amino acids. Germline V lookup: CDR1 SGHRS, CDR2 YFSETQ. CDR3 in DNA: TGCGCCAGCAGCTTCCTGACAGGGGGCACTGAAGCTTTCTTT. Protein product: CASSFLTGGTEAFF.

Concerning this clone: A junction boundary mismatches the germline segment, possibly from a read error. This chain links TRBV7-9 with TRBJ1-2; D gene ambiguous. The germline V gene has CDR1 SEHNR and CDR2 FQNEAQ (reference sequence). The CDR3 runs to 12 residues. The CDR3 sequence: CSSSPNGHGYTF. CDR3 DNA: TGTTCCAGCAGTCCAAATGGCCATGGCTACACCTTC.

CDR3 bases: TGTGCCAGAAGCTCACTAGCGTTGGTTCCAGATACGCAGTATTTT. Its protein is CARSSLALVPDTQYF. The chain is built from TRBV5-3 and TRBJ2-3, with 7 positions matching TRBD2. TRBV5-3 is recorded as an ORF, its role being uncertain. The CDR3 loop spans 15 amino acids. The trim removed 3 bases at V and 4 bases at J, leaving 8 bases unmatched.